This T cell receptor (beta chain) is from a study of T-cell memory formation after mild COVID-19. Overall study results and limits: Researchers found some responding clones in pre-infection memory, a sign that cross-reactive memory joined. Mostly located in CM and EM were contracting CD4+ clones, with contracting CD8+ clones located in EMRA.

This clonotype was picked up many times. Its antigen is undetermined. V was cut by 6 bases and J by 3 bases, with 14 bases left in between. The CDR3 consists of 15 residues. MiXCR, run by TCRdb on the 5' RACE reads, gives a single entry per CDR3 protein. Here the sample spans some 290,000 distinct CDR3 sequences, under 20% being singletons. This TCR derives from a man younger than 30 who had mild COVID-19 (a few samples of this study predate the infection). Cell type and time point are not known. The sample comprised PBMCs or a T cell subset sorted from them (not recorded which). The chain combines TRBV12-3 or TRBV12-4 with TRBJ2-2, with a weak D call TRBD2 (6 bases). In DNA form, the CDR3 reads TGTGCCAGCAGCCCCAACCGGGGGTACACCGGGGAGCTGTTTTTT. This gives the protein CASSPNRGYTGELFF.